This T cell receptor beta chain is from a study of monozygotic twins with inflammatory bowel disease. TCRdb re-called the 5' RACE reads and gives one entry per CDR3 protein, without DNA. Seen in this sample are about 210,000 distinct CDR3 sequences; the ten most common clones hold roughly 1.5%. The length of the CDR3 is 16 residues. The germline V gene encodes CDR1 LGHDT and CDR2 YNNKEL (reference sequence). This clonotype originated in a human donor with ulcerative colitis or Crohn's disease, or a healthy co-twin of an affected twin (not recorded which). Sequenced material: blood. This chain links TRBV3-1 with TRBJ2-3; TCRdb outputs TRBD1, but without DNA this stays unchecked. CDR3 loop: CASSPYRQGATDTQYF.